This T cell receptor (beta chain) was identified in a study of early T cells in non-severe SARS-CoV-2 infection. Study-level information: Bulk RNA isolated from unsorted whole blood underwent sequencing; chains were not paired.

CDR1 and CDR2 from the germline V gene are DFQATT and SNEGSKA (reference sequence). CDR3 length: 15 residues. With 4 bases clipped from V and 6 bases from J, the junction kept 14 bases outside the gene matches. Findings and caveats of the study: CD4 and private specificities were missed by VDJdb matching, which favored anti-spike CD8 responses.

With regard to this clonotype: Antigen: not known.

Each cDNA molecule carried a unique molecular identifier. TCRdb redid the calling of the 5' RACE reads with MiXCR, one entry per CDR3 protein. The sample contains some 40,000 distinct CDR3 sequences, roughly 4.3% of which appear only once. The sequencing sample was made of whole blood. This rearrangement joins TRBV20-1 to TRBJ2-7; the match to TRBD2 covers 8 bases. This sequence originates from an adult who was a healthcare worker with PCR-confirmed SARS-CoV-2 infection or an uninfected control (not recorded which). The CDR3 DNA sequence: TGCAGTGCTATCGTCGTCGGCGGGGGGCCCGCCGAGCAGTACTTC. Translating it yields CSAIVVGGGPAEQYF.